A selection of T cell receptor beta chains follows, all from one sample in a study of cytomegalovirus exposure and HLA in healthy donors. The method was immunoSEQ multiplex PCR; TCRdb's version includes in-frame clones alone and lacks a portion of them. The sample has roughly 180,000 clones; approximately 88% are singletons. Material for sequencing was PBMCs. These TCRs come from a young man in good health and CMV-seronegative. The CDR3 runs from the conserved cysteine through the conserved F or W. D genes are given only for firm matches. Size tells how often a clone was seen (once, few, many) or the class of an expanded clone, and some rows leave it out.

J: TRBJ1-1
D: .
size: few
V: TRBV6-5
DNA: TGTGCCAGCAGTTACATATGGCGGAGGAACACTGAAGCTTTCTTT
CDR3: CASSYIWRRNTEAFF

J: TRBJ1-6
D: TRBD1
size: .
V: TRBV5-1
DNA: TGCGCCAGCAGCTTGTCACAGGGGGGTTCCTATAATTCACCCCTCCACTTT
CDR3: CASSLSQGGSYNSPLHF

J: TRBJ1-2
D: .
size: .
V: TRBV7-6
DNA: TGTGCCAGCAGCTTAAGGCAGGGTGAAGATGGCTACACCTTC
CDR3: CASSLRQGEDGYTF

J: TRBJ2-7
D: TRBD1
size: .
V: TRBV11-3
DNA: TGTGCCAGCAGCTTAGCCGGACAGGGGAACTACGAGCAGTACTTC
CDR3: CASSLAGQGNYEQYF

J: TRBJ2-4
D: .
size: .
V: TRBV15
DNA: TGTGCCACCAGCAGAGATTCTTCGTTCGACAGCAGCAAAAACATTCAGTACTTC
CDR3: CATSRDSSFDSSKNIQYF

J: TRBJ2-7
D: .
size: .
V: TRBV9
DNA: TGTGCCAGCAGCCCAAGGGGACTGACCTACGAGCAGTACTTC
CDR3: CASSPRGLTYEQYF

J: TRBJ2-1
D: .
size: .
V: TRBV9
DNA: TGTGCCAGCAGCGTAGGCGGGATATCCTACAATGAGCAGTTCTTC
CDR3: CASSVGGISYNEQFF

J: TRBJ2-3
D: TRBD2
size: once
V: TRBV9
DNA: TGTGCCAGCAGCCCCCAAACGGGAGGGGGCACAGATACGCAGTATTTT
CDR3: CASSPQTGGGTDTQYF

J: TRBJ1-2
D: TRBD1
size: .
V: TRBV18
DNA: TGTGCCAGCTCACCGCTGATCCGTCAGGGGGATGGCTACACCTTC
CDR3: CASSPLIRQGDGYTF

J: TRBJ1-1
D: .
size: few
V: TRBV18
DNA: TGTGCCAGCTCACCACCAAACCAGGGGTACACTGAAGCTTTCTTT
CDR3: CASSPPNQGYTEAFF

J: TRBJ1-3
D: .
size: .
V: TRBV5-4
DNA: TGTGCCAGCAGCCAGCAGCAGGCTGGAAACACCATATATTTT
CDR3: CASSQQQAGNTIYF

J: TRBJ2-3
D: .
size: .
V: TRBV19
DNA: TGTGCCAGTAGTATAGGGGGGGGCCGCACAGATACGCAGTATTTT
CDR3: CASSIGGGRTDTQYF

J: TRBJ2-6
D: TRBD2
size: .
V: TRBV2
DNA: TGTGCCAGCAGCGGGGGGTCCGGGGCCAACGTCCTGACTTTC
CDR3: CASSGGSGANVLTF

J: TRBJ2-2
D: .
size: .
V: TRBV29-1
DNA: TGCAGCGTTGCGTCGGGCACCGGGGAGCTGTTTTTT
CDR3: CSVASGTGELFF

J: TRBJ1-2
D: TRBD1
size: .
V: TRBV6-5
DNA: TGTGCCAGCAGCCGACAGGGAACCCCCAACTATGGCTACACCTTC
CDR3: CASSRQGTPNYGYTF

J: TRBJ1-1
D: .
size: few
V: TRBV19
DNA: TGTGCCAGTAGTCCAATAGGCCGGGAGAACACTGAAGCTTTCTTT
CDR3: CASSPIGRENTEAFF

J: TRBJ2-1
D: .
size: .
V: TRBV11-1
DNA: TGTGCCAGCAGCTTAGGGCAGGGGTACAATGAGCAGTTCTTC
CDR3: CASSLGQGYNEQFF

J: TRBJ1-5
D: TRBD1
size: .
V: TRBV18
DNA: TGTGCCAGCTCCACACAGGGGGCTAATCAGCCCCAGCATTTT
CDR3: CASSTQGANQPQHF

J: TRBJ1-4
D: .
size: .
V: TRBV7-9
DNA: TGTGCCAGCAGCCCACAGGCCACTAATGAAAAACTGTTTTTT
CDR3: CASSPQATNEKLFF

J: TRBJ1-2
D: TRBD1
size: .
V: TRBV30
DNA: TGTGCCGGGAGAAGAGGGGGCGCAAATGGCTACACCTTC
CDR3: CAGRRGGANGYTF

J: TRBJ1-6
D: .
size: .
V: TRBV9
DNA: TGTGCCAGCAGCGTAGGAGGGGGTAATTCACCCCTCCACTTT
CDR3: CASSVGGGNSPLHF

J: TRBJ2-3
D: .
size: few
V: TRBV7-8
DNA: TGTGCCAGCAGCTCCCGGGAAGGAGCCGATACGCAGTATTTT
CDR3: CASSSREGADTQYF

J: TRBJ2-3
D: .
size: .
V: TRBV2
DNA: TGTGCCAGCAGACAGGGAATTGTGTCAGATACGCAGTATTTT
CDR3: CASRQGIVSDTQYF

J: TRBJ1-2
D: .
size: .
V: TRBV4-2
DNA: TGTGCCAGCAGCCAAGAGACCGGGGAAAACTATGGCTACACCTTC
CDR3: CASSQETGENYGYTF

J: TRBJ2-2
D: .
size: .
V: TRBV6-5
DNA: TGTGCCAGCAGTTACGACAGGCGGAGCACCGGGGAGCTGTTTTTT
CDR3: CASSYDRRSTGELFF

J: TRBJ1-4
D: TRBD1
size: .
V: TRBV7-9
DNA: TGTGCCAGCAGCTCCACCGGGACAGATAATGAAAAACTGTTTTTT
CDR3: CASSSTGTDNEKLFF

J: TRBJ2-2
D: TRBD2
size: .
V: TRBV5-1
DNA: TGCGCCAGCAGCTTAACCGGACTAGCGGGCATTAACACCGGGGAGCTGTTTTTT
CDR3: CASSLTGLAGINTGELFF

J: TRBJ2-5
D: TRBD1
size: .
V: TRBV18
DNA: TGTGCCAGCTCACCCAACCCCGGGACAGAGAAACAAGAGACCCAGTACTTC
CDR3: CASSPNPGTEKQETQYF

J: TRBJ2-1
D: TRBD1
size: .
V: TRBV6-6
DNA: TGTGCCAGCAGACCTCACGACAGGGACAACAATGAGCAGTTCTTC
CDR3: CASRPHDRDNNEQFF

J: TRBJ2-1
D: TRBD2
size: few
V: TRBV6-4
DNA: TGTGCCAGCAGCACTCTAGCGGGGGGGGAAAATGAGCAGTTCTTC
CDR3: CASSTLAGGENEQFF

J: TRBJ2-7
D: TRBD1
size: .
V: TRBV7-2
DNA: TGTGCCAGCAGCTTAGTGGGACAGAGGTACCACGAGCAGTACTTC
CDR3: CASSLVGQRYHEQYF

J: TRBJ1-6
D: TRBD1
size: .
V: TRBV2
DNA: TGTGCCAGCAGTGACAGGGGACAGCTTAATTCACCCCTCCACTTT
CDR3: CASSDRGQLNSPLHF

J: TRBJ2-7
D: TRBD1
size: .
V: TRBV19
DNA: TGTGCCAGTACTCGGTCGGGACAGGGTCCCCTCGAGCAGTACTTC
CDR3: CASTRSGQGPLEQYF

J: TRBJ2-1
D: TRBD2
size: .
V: TRBV7-6
DNA: TGTGCCAGCAGCTTACTCGGGCCTAGCGGGTATAGGAATGAGCAGTTCTTC
CDR3: CASSLLGPSGYRNEQFF

J: TRBJ2-5
D: .
size: once
V: TRBV5-1
DNA: TGCGCCAGCAGCTTGTTCGGACAACAAGAGACCCAGTACTTC
CDR3: CASSLFGQQETQYF

J: TRBJ1-2
D: TRBD1
size: few
V: TRBV6-1
DNA: TGTGCCAGCTCAAATACCCCGGACAGGTCTTATGGCTACACCTTC
CDR3: CASSNTPDRSYGYTF

J: TRBJ2-7
D: TRBD2
size: once
V: TRBV4-2
DNA: TGTGCCAGCAGCCAGAAGGGACTAGCGGCCTACGAGCAGTACTTC
CDR3: CASSQKGLAAYEQYF

J: TRBJ1-6
D: .
size: .
V: TRBV7-2
DNA: TGTGCCAGCAGCTTAGATGTAGTCCCTAGCCCCGGTTCACCCCTCCACTTT
CDR3: CASSLDVVPSPGSPLHF

J: TRBJ1-2
D: TRBD1
size: .
V: TRBV28
DNA: TGTGCCAGCAGTTTAGCCGGGACAGAGGAGACCTCTAACTATGGCTACACCTTC
CDR3: CASSLAGTEETSNYGYTF

J: TRBJ1-2
D: TRBD1
size: .
V: TRBV6-6
DNA: TGTGCCAGCACCATTGACAGGGGGCATGGCTACACCTTC
CDR3: CASTIDRGHGYTF

J: TRBJ1-4
D: .
size: .
V: TRBV29-1
DNA: TGCAGCGTTGTAGCCAGTGCTTCTGAAAAACTGTTTTTT
CDR3: CSVVASASEKLFF

J: TRBJ1-1
D: .
size: .
V: TRBV6-5
DNA: TGTGCCAGCATCAGTACCGGGAGGGGTACCTATGAAGCTTTCTTT
CDR3: CASISTGRGTYEAFF

J: TRBJ1-1
D: .
size: once
V: TRBV19
DNA: TGTGCCAGTAGTATGTTGGGGGGAGAGAACACTGAAGCTTTCTTT
CDR3: CASSMLGGENTEAFF

J: TRBJ2-3
D: TRBD2
size: .
V: TRBV4-1
DNA: TGCGCCAGCAGCCGGGACTATGCTAGCACAGATACGCAGTATTTT
CDR3: CASSRDYASTDTQYF

J: TRBJ1-6
D: .
size: .
V: TRBV4-1
DNA: TGCGCCAGCAGCACGGGGGGCTCTACAAGCTCCTATAATTCACCCCTCCACTTT
CDR3: CASSTGGSTSSYNSPLHF

J: TRBJ1-4
D: TRBD1
size: .
V: TRBV6-5
DNA: TGTGCCAGCAGTACAGGGGGTGAAAAACTGTTTTTT
CDR3: CASSTGGEKLFF

J: TRBJ1-1
D: .
size: .
V: TRBV6-5
DNA: TGTGCCAGCAGTTACTCCGGGGGGAACACTGAAGCTTTCTTT
CDR3: CASSYSGGNTEAFF

J: TRBJ2-5
D: .
size: once
V: TRBV18
DNA: TGTGCCAGCTCACCAGCTGGGAGCGGAGAGACCCAGTACTTC
CDR3: CASSPAGSGETQYF